The entry that follows covers one T cell receptor (beta chain) sequence. Its antigen is currently not known. No much larger clone exists at a distance of one base, and base qualities are not known. Including the terminal cysteine and phenylalanine, the CDR3 comprises 13 residues. The CDR3 DNA has 39 bases and is translated from base 1. V is shortened by 2 bases, J by 1 base, and the region joining them spans 5 bases. CDR1 is given as LGHNA and CDR2 as YSLEER, both from the germline V gene. TCRbeta CDR3 regions were amplified from genomic DNA using the immunoSEQ Assay, a bias-controlled multiplex PCR. On the authors' methods: The number of nucleated cells in each sample was estimated from the amplification of reference gene primers within the assay. Sequence reads were collapsed and filtered to measure the absolute abundance of every unique TCRbeta CDR3 rearrangement. For each sample, productive Simpson clonality was calculated as the square root of Simpson's diversity index across productive rearrangements. In its TCRdb copy, this immuneACCESS table keeps in-frame sequences only and misses some clones. Where compared with another copy, unresolved V genes explain less than half of these, and the others have no known cause. V and J calls and clone size are as listed in that table; D and trimming were resolved from the DNA. This sample comprises 37,000 or so clones, around nine tenths of them detected only once. Roughly 6.1% of the sample is in the top ten clones.

The data were obtained in a study of blood T cell repertoires in COVID-19 (dated by TCRdb to 2020 to 2022). Broadly, across the study: Samples from collaborators originated in the United States, Italy and Spain and spanned both the acute and convalescent phases of COVID-19. Where available, HLA class I and class II types were obtained from metadata supplied by the sample provider rather than from assay-based typing. Samples were obtained from the ongoing ImmuneRACE study (first 160 participants) and from some 1,200 subjects provided by 6 global collaborators. The sample metadata nearly always contained a de-identified subject ID, COVID-19 status, age in years and sex. The material from the prospective study consisted of cDNA or gDNA derived from T cells, B-cell-depleted T cells, or PBMCs. Subjects who had been exposed to COVID-19, were actively infected with it, or had recovered from it provided the deeply sampled blood TCRbeta repertoires that made up the dataset. The repertoires were made available in a free public database intended to serve as a resource for research on the immune response to SARS-CoV-2. What the authors observed across the whole study: The amount of clinical and demographic metadata varied by source and participant and was provided uncurated.

The collaborating institutions used their own protocols to collect whole blood in K2EDTA tubes. For TCRbeta analysis, collaborators shipped samples in one of three forms: frozen whole blood, isolated PBMCs, or DNA extracted from either of those sample types. Sequencing input: peripheral blood. The source of this sequence is a human donor in a cohort sampled during active COVID-19. The V and J genes are TRBV4-3 and TRBJ1-1; no D gene call is confident. In nucleotides, the sequence is TGCGCCAGCAGCCAACAGGAGAACACTGAAGCTTTCTTT. This is translated as CASSQQENTEAFF.